A selection of T cell receptor beta chains follows, all from one sample in a study of blood T cells in healthy people across ages. Using its own MiXCR run on the 5' RACE reads, TCRdb lists one record per CDR3 protein. The repertoire holds about a million distinct CDR3 sequences, with 48% as singletons. Sequencing was performed on blood. Source of these receptors: a man aged 25 to 40 in good health. CDR3s include the opening cysteine and the closing phenylalanine or tryptophan. D genes are given only for firm matches. Expanded clones get a size class; other rows say once, few or many, or leave the size out.

j_call d_call v_call clone_size cdr3_nt cdr3_aa
TRBJ1-6 NA TRBV6-1 few TGTGCCAGCAGTGAACCGACGGTGCTGAATTCACCCCTCCACTTT CASSEPTVLNSPLHF
TRBJ2-7 TRBD2 TRBV4-3 NA TGCGCCAGCAGCCAAGAACGGGGAGGGACCTCCTACGAGCAGTACTTC CASSQERGGTSYEQYF
TRBJ2-5 NA TRBV4-3 NA TGCGCCAGCAGCCAAGATACGGGATCGGAGACCCAGTACTTC CASSQDTGSETQYF
TRBJ2-3 TRBD2 TRBV29-1 NA TGCAGCGTTGAGGGACTAGAGACGCCAGATACGCAGTATTTT CSVEGLETPDTQYF
TRBJ1-5 NA TRBV6-1 NA TGTGCCAGCAGTGAAGCTACGTTTCAGCCCCAGCATTTT CASSEATFQPQHF
TRBJ1-1 NA TRBV9 NA TGTGCCAGCAGCGTTAGTTGGGGGGAGACTGAAGCTTTCTTT CASSVSWGETEAFF
TRBJ2-4 NA TRBV20-1 NA TGCAGTGCCGATTTAGGACAGCAGTACTTC CSADLGQQYF
TRBJ1-1 NA TRBV20-1 NA TGCAGTGCTCCTACGGGGGGCATCGGCACTGAAGCTTTCTTT CSAPTGGIGTEAFF
TRBJ2-5 TRBD1 TRBV6-6 NA TGTGCCAGCAGTTACAGGGGGCGCCAAGAGACCCAGTACTTC CASSYRGRQETQYF
TRBJ2-5 NA TRBV7-2 NA TGTGCCAGCAGTCTAGGGGACTCCGCCGTAAGAATAGAAGAGACCCAGTACTTC CASSLGDSAVRIEETQYF
TRBJ1-1 NA TRBV2 NA TGTGCCAGCAGTGAAGCGCGGCTCGGGGACACTGAAGCTTTCTTT CASSEARLGDTEAFF
TRBJ1-6 NA TRBV18 NA TGTGCCGGCTCAGACCCCGGGAGAACGAAAAATTCACCCCTCCACTTT CAGSDPGRTKNSPLHF
TRBJ1-5 NA TRBV10-3 NA TGTGCCATCAGTGGGGATCGGGTTGGCAATCAGCCCCAGCATTTT CAISGDRVGNQPQHF
TRBJ1-1 TRBD1 TRBV3-1 NA TGTGCCAGCAGCTCACGTGGGGGACAGGGGAGCACTGAAGCTTTCTTT CASSSRGGQGSTEAFF
TRBJ1-1 NA TRBV27 NA TGTGCCAGCAGTCCCACCGGGGGTATGAACACTGAAGCTTTCTTT CASSPTGGMNTEAFF
TRBJ2-7 NA TRBV29-1 few TGCAGCGCTAGGGGGAATAGCGGAGCCTCCGAGCAGTACTTC CSARGNSGASEQYF
TRBJ1-6 NA TRBV29-1 NA TGCAGCGTTGGCGAACTAGGGGGATCACCCCTCCACTTT CSVGELGGSPLHF
TRBJ1-1 NA TRBV6-1 NA TGTGCCAGCAGTGAGCTACCTAACACTGAAGCTTTCTTT CASSELPNTEAFF
TRBJ2-7 NA TRBV6-5 NA TGTGCCAGCAGTTACGGGTTAGGGGTCGAGCAGTACTTC CASSYGLGVEQYF
TRBJ1-5 TRBD1 TRBV6-6 NA TGTGCCAGCAGGACCGGGACAGGGGCGGGAAGGAATCAGCCCCAGCATTTT CASRTGTGAGRNQPQHF
TRBJ2-1 NA TRBV21-1 few TGTGCCAGCAGCAAGACGGGGCCCTACAATGAGCAGTTCTTC CASSKTGPYNEQFF
TRBJ2-3 TRBD1 TRBV7-9 few TGTGCCAGCAGCTTAGCGGCTGCAGGGGGCAATATGGATACGCAGTATTTT CASSLAAAGGNMDTQYF
TRBJ2-7 TRBD2 TRBV7-9 NA TGTGCCAGCAGCCCACGGGACTACAACGAGCAGTACTTC CASSPRDYNEQYF
TRBJ1-5 TRBD1 TRBV4-2 few TGTGCCAGCAGCCAAGGGGACAGGGGAGGTAAACAGCCCCAGCATTTT CASSQGDRGGKQPQHF
TRBJ2-4 TRBD2 TRBV9 NA TGTGCCAGCAGCGTAGACCCTAGCGGGGGTCAAAACATTCAGTACTTC CASSVDPSGGQNIQYF
TRBJ1-1 NA TRBV21-1 few TGTGCCAGCAGCAAATCCGAAAATGCGGGACAGGCGAACACTGAAGCTTTCTTT CASSKSENAGQANTEAFF
TRBJ1-2 NA TRBV29-1 NA TGCAGCGTTGAAGATCAAGTAGGGACCCCATTCACCTTC CSVEDQVGTPFTF
TRBJ1-2 NA TRBV7-9 NA TGTGCCAGCAGCTCCTTGATCCATGGCTACACCTTC CASSSLIHGYTF
TRBJ2-7 NA TRBV4-3 NA TGCGCCAGCAGCCGCGTCAACAATGAGCAGTACTTC CASSRVNNEQYF
TRBJ1-6 NA TRBV5-1 NA TGCGCCAGCGAGCGAGGGGATAATTCACCCCTCCACTTT CASERGDNSPLHF
TRBJ1-2 NA TRBV12-3/TRBV12-4 many TGTGCCAGCAGCTTAGTAGGCTATGGCTACACCTTC CASSLVGYGYTF
TRBJ2-5 NA TRBV30 NA TGTGCCTGGAGCCGGGGACCGCAGACCCAGTACTTC CAWSRGPQTQYF
TRBJ2-1 NA TRBV6-5 NA TGTGCCAGCAGCCGCCGACGGGACTCCTACAATGAGCAGTTCTTC CASSRRRDSYNEQFF
TRBJ1-1 NA TRBV9 NA TGTGCCAGCAGCGCGTCGTCAGGAACCCAAGGAGCTTTCTTT CASSASSGTQGAFF
TRBJ2-7 NA TRBV27 NA TGTGCCAGCAAGAGTGGCGGGGCCTCCTACGAGCAGTACTTC CASKSGGASYEQYF
TRBJ2-3 TRBD2 TRBV5-1 NA TGCGCCAGCAGCCCAGGGACTAGCGGGAACCGCACAGATACGCAGTATTTT CASSPGTSGNRTDTQYF
TRBJ2-1 NA TRBV11-2 few TGTGCCAGCAGCTTAGTCTCAAGAAACAATGAGCAGTTCTTC CASSLVSRNNEQFF
TRBJ1-2 NA TRBV14 NA TGTGCCAGCAGTCCCCTACGGGGGGATCGCTACACCTTC CASSPLRGDRYTF
TRBJ2-1 NA TRBV20-1 NA TGCAGTGCTCCCGACACGTACAATGAGCAGTTCTTC CSAPDTYNEQFF
TRBJ1-2 NA TRBV28 NA TGTGCCAGCACCTTGGGGTTTGGACGGTATGGCTACACCTTC CASTLGFGRYGYTF
TRBJ1-4 TRBD1 TRBV4-2 few TGTGCCAGCAGCGGAGGGACAGAGACCGAAAAACTGTTTTTT CASSGGTETEKLFF
TRBJ1-2 NA TRBV20-1 NA TGCAGTGCTCCTCACCTGAACTATGGCTACACCTTC CSAPHLNYGYTF
TRBJ2-1 TRBD2 TRBV29-1 NA TGCAGCGTGAAAGCGGGGGGACAAAATGAGCAGTTCTTC CSVKAGGQNEQFF
TRBJ2-1 TRBD2 TRBV20-1 NA TGCAGTGCTAAACTAGCGGGATGGGGGTTCTACAATGAGCAGTTCTTC CSAKLAGWGFYNEQFF
TRBJ1-1 TRBD1 TRBV12-3/TRBV12-4 once TGTGCCAGCAGTTTCGTGTCAGGGGGCACTGAAGCTTTCTTT CASSFVSGGTEAFF
TRBJ1-1 NA TRBV20-1 NA TGCAGTGCTAGTTCGCAGGGAGGAAACACTGAAGCTTTCTTT CSASSQGGNTEAFF
TRBJ2-7 NA TRBV5-1 few TGCGCCAGCAGCACCGAGGGAACGGATCCCTACGAGCAGTACTTC CASSTEGTDPYEQYF
TRBJ2-7 NA TRBV4-1 few TGCGCCAGCAGCCAAGCAACAGGTCCCCCCTACGAGCAGTACTTC CASSQATGPPYEQYF
TRBJ2-7 NA TRBV12-3/TRBV12-4 NA TGTGCCAGCAGTTTGGGGTGGGCCTACAATGAGCAGTACTTC CASSLGWAYNEQYF
TRBJ2-3 NA TRBV12-3/TRBV12-4 once TGTGCCAGCAGACCACCGACTGACGACAGGACAGATACGCAGTATTTT CASRPPTDDRTDTQYF
TRBJ1-2 TRBD1 TRBV5-1 NA TGCACCAGCAGCCCGGGTGACAGGGACCCGGGGTCATTCTATGGCTACACCTTC CTSSPGDRDPGSFYGYTF
TRBJ1-2 NA TRBV4-3 NA TGCGCCAGCAGCCAAGATGTGGGCAGTTCCTATGGCTACACCTTC CASSQDVGSSYGYTF
TRBJ2-7 TRBD1 TRBV7-9 NA TGTGCCAGCAGCTTAAGACAGGGAAGCTCCTGCGAGCAGTACTTC CASSLRQGSSCEQYF
TRBJ1-1 TRBD1 TRBV11-2 NA TGTGCCAGCAGCCCAACAGGGTACCAGGGGGCTGAAGCTTTCTTT CASSPTGYQGAEAFF
TRBJ1-2 NA TRBV3-1 NA TGTGCCAGCAGCTCCTACACCTTTGCCTATGGCTACACCTTC CASSSYTFAYGYTF